Listed here are 3 T cell receptor beta chains from one sample, sequenced in a study of early T cells in non-severe SARS-CoV-2 infection. Using its own MiXCR run on the 5' RACE reads, TCRdb lists one record per CDR3 protein. The sample lists 55,000 or so distinct CDR3 sequences, about 6.1% occurring once. The specimen was whole blood, collected at baseline. These receptors all come from an adult who was a healthcare worker with PCR-confirmed SARS-CoV-2 infection or an uninfected control (not recorded which).

J is TRBJ2-3 and V is TRBV11-1; D unresolved. Germline-derived CDR1 and CDR2 are SGHAT and FQDESV (reference sequence). Trimming stripped 2 bases from V and 7 bases from J, with 10 bases between. The CDR3 runs 13 residues. CDR3 amino acids: CASSLSPPNTQYF. The CDR3, as DNA: TGTGCCAGCAGCTTAAGTCCACCAAATACGCAGTATTTT.

This clonotype was detected many times. V usage is TRBV7-2 and J usage is TRBJ2-1; perhaps TRBD2 as D (6 bases). The CDR3 runs to 16 residues. Between the trimmed V and J ends, which lost 1 base and 4 bases, there was a span of 14 bases. CDR1 and CDR2 from the germline V gene are SGHTA and FQGNSA. This CDR3 is CASSLVGGDPYNEQFF. CDR3 bases: TGTGCCAGCAGCTTAGTCGGGGGTGATCCTTACAATGAGCAGTTCTTC.

This clonotype turned up a few times. The CDR3 loop reads CASSLRVGDNEQFF. Written as DNA, the CDR3 is TGTGCCAGCAGTTTGAGGGTGGGGGACAATGAGCAGTTCTTC. The chain couples TRBV12-3 or TRBV12-4 to TRBJ2-1; the D gene could be TRBD1 or TRBD2 (5 bases each). The CDR3 covers 14 residues. Trimming took 3 bases from V and 5 from J, leaving 11 bases between them.